This paragraph covers one T cell receptor beta chain sequence. The record originates from a study of blood T cell repertoires in COVID-19. In the original workflow: Estimation of nucleated cell counts was performed using reference gene primer amplification. Clones were read by immunoSEQ multiplex PCR, and TCRdb kept only the in-frame ones, dropping some. The V and J calls and clone size were taken over from that table, and D and trimming were inferred from the DNA. The sample consists of roughly 390,000 clones, roughly 86% of them appearing once. This CDR3 contains 12 residues. The ends were cut back, 6 bases at V and 7 bases at J, with 10 bases in the middle. CDR1 and CDR2 from the germline V gene are SNHLY and FYNNEI.

The chain uses TRBV2 and TRBJ1-5; D call uncertain. The sequence derives from a woman aged 25 to 45 with COVID-19, enrolled during active disease. Sequencing was done on a sample of peripheral blood. The CDR3 DNA sequence: TGTGCCAGCAGGGAGGATTGGCAGCCCCAGCATTTT. Its protein product is CASREDWQPQHF.